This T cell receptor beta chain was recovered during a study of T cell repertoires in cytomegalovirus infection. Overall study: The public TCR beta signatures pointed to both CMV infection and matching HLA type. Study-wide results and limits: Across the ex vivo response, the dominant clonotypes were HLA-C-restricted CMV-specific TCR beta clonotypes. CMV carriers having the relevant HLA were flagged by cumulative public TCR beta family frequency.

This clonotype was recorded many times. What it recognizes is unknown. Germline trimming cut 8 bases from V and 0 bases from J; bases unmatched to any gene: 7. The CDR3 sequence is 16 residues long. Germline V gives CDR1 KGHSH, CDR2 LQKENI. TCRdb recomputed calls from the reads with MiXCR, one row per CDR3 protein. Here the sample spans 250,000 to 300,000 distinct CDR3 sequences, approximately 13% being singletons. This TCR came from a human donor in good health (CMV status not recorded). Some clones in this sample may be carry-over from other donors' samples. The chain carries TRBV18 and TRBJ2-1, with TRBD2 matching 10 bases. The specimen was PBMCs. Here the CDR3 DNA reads TGTGCCAGCAGCCTCTCTAGCGGGAGCTCCTACAATGAGCAGTTCTTC. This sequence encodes CASSLSSGSSYNEQFF.